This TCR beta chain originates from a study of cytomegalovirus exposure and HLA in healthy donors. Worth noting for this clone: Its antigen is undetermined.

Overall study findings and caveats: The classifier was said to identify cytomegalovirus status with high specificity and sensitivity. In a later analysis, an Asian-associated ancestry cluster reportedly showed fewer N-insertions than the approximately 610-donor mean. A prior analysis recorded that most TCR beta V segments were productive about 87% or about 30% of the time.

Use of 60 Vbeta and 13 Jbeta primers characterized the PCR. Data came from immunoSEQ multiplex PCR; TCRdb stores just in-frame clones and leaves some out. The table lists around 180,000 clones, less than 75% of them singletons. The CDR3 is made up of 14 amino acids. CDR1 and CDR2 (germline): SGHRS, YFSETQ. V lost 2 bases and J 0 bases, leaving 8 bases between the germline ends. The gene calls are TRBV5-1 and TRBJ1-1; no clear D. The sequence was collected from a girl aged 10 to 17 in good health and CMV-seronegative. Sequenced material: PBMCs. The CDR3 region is CASSFLQVNTEAFF. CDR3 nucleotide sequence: TGCGCCAGCAGCTTCCTTCAGGTGAACACTGAAGCTTTCTTT.